This T cell receptor beta chain was sequenced during a study of T cell clonality in common variable immunodeficiency (dated by TCRdb to the mid-2010s). Standard criteria, namely reduction of serum IgG, IgA and/or IgM below the normal range together with specific antibody deficiency, were applied for the diagnosis of CVID. A total of 45 or so subjects (approximately 15 female and 30 or so male; age range roughly 8 to 70 years, mean age about 40) were included in the CVID group. Most CVID patients and most healthy controls were of Caucasian heritage. At the time of study participation, every CVID subject had been on replacement immunoglobulin therapy for one year or longer. No CVID subject was ill or taking immunomodulatory or immunosuppressive medication when blood was collected. From each donor, roughly 5 to 8.5 ml of heparinized peripheral whole blood was collected. TCRbeta CDR3 repertoires were sequenced from genomic DNA of adults with common variable immune deficiency (CVID) and healthy adult controls. Diluted blood was density-centrifuged over Hypaque 1077 or Ficoll-Paque to isolate peripheral blood mononuclear cells. Unsorted mononuclear cells served as the source of genomic DNA, which was extracted either by Qiagen column purification or by a centrifugation-based method.

The paper's findings and limits, for the study overall: Compared with healthy controls, CVID subjects showed increased TCRbeta clonality (t-test p = 0.018), a feature most characteristic of about a third of subjects. Patient heterogeneity within the CVID cohort put limits on correlating repertoire features with clinical complications. The authors noted that sequencing repertoires of T cell subpopulations would be needed to clarify what caused the increased clonality in CVID. Fewer deletions and N-nucleotide insertions were reportedly observed in CVID TCRbeta sequences, and highly modified clones with 13 or more V deletions were reportedly absent from CVID TCRbeta sequences. CVID subjects shared fewer TCRbeta clones with each other than healthy controls did (p < 0.0001). Even though DNA input was the same, control samples had an average of about 80,000 unique sequences each, compared with approximately 30,000 in CVID samples.

This clone was picked up many times. Its antigen is currently not known. Read sequence stops 3 residues before the CDR3 end, and the germline J gene provides the missing end. The V end loses 5 bases and the J end loses 6 bases, and a stretch of 13 bases separates them. There are 14 amino acids in the CDR3, from cysteine to phenylalanine inclusive. The 33 bases shown cover part of the CDR3, and their frame starts at base 1. The germline V gene (reference sequence) specifies SEHNR as CDR1 and FQNEAQ as CDR2. Equivalent amounts of genomic DNA from CVID and control samples were used as sequencing input. For every sample, a 60 bp segment covering the rearranged TCRbeta CDR3 region was amplified and then sequenced. The immunoSEQ assay, a bias-corrected multiplex PCR combined with high-throughput sequencing, was used for TCRbeta amplification. The study's own analysis went as follows. Every unique nucleotide sequence was considered a clone and was annotated with V, D and J genes, copy number and frequency. Sequences were labeled productive if in frame, and non-productive if out of frame or containing stop codons. As previously described, clonality was computed from Shannon's entropy. Mean CDR3 Kyte-Doolittle hydropathy was derived from the predicted amino acid sequences of productive clones. Scaled V gene usage was hierarchically clustered using Manhattan distance and complete linkage with the R hclust function. Clone sharing by CDR3 amino acid sequence was assessed by resampling 12 repertoires per group over 100 rounds. Repertoires were searched for roughly 70 published EBV-specific and approximately 240 published CMV-specific TCRbeta sequences. Analysis left out a couple of CVID samples that produced under 10,000 sequences, so 40 to 50 CVID repertoires remained. Entries here come from immuneACCESS through TCRdb and include only in-frame sequences with V and J called. Some clones fail to appear in such tables; in the studies checked, an unresolved V gene covers under half of the shortfall, and the cause of the remainder is unknown. That table gives V, J and clone size, and the DNA gave D and trimming. Here the sample lists about 28,000 clones, none seen once only. The ten top clones hold around 3.3% of the sample.

The clonotype comes from a human donor with common variable immunodeficiency. Sequenced sample: peripheral blood mononuclear cells. The chain links TRBV7-9 with TRBJ1-4; no D segment can be confidently identified. CDR3 loop: CASSPGNRDEKLFF. The CDR3 bases that were read are TGTGCCAGCAGCCCGGGGAATCGGGATGAAAAA.